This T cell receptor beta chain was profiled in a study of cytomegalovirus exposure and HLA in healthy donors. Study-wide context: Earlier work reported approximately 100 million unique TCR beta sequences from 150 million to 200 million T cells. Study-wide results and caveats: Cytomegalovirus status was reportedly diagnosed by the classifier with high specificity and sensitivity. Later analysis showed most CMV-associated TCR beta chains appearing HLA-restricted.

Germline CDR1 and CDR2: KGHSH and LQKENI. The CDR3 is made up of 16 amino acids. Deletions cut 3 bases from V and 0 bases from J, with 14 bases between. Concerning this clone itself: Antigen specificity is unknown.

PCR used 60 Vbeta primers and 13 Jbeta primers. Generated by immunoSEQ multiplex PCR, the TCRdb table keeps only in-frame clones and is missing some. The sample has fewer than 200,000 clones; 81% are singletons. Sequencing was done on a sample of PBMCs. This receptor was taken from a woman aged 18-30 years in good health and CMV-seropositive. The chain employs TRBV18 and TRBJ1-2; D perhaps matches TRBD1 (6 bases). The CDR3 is CASSPPDRIANYGYTF. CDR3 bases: TGTGCCAGCTCACCCCCCGACAGGATAGCTAACTATGGCTACACCTTC. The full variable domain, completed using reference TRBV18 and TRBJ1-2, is NAGVMQNPRHLVRRRGQEARLRCSPMKGHSHVYWYRQLPEEGLKFMVYLQKENIIDESGMPKERFSAEFPKEGPSILRIQQVVRGDSAAYFCASSPPDRIANYGYTFGSGTRLTVV.